A single T cell receptor (beta chain) is shown here with its context. This CDR3 spans 17 amino acids. Per the original data handling: Estimation of nucleated cell counts relied on the amplification of reference gene primers. TCRdb's table, derived via immunoSEQ multiplex PCR, lists solely in-frame clones and lacks some. D and trimming were read from the DNA, whereas the V and J calls and clone size are those reported in that table. The table lists around 230,000 clones, 83% of them singletons, with around 2.3% in the top ten. This sample is part of a study of blood T cell repertoires in COVID-19. About the research overall: From the United States, Italy and Spain came samples of acute and convalescent COVID-19. The analysed material was cDNA or gDNA that came from T cells, B-cell-depleted T cells, or PBMCs.

This TCR derives from a woman in her 40s with active or convalescent COVID-19. Sequences were obtained from peripheral blood. The V gene is TRBV21-1, the J gene TRBJ2-4; the D call TRBD2 from the table was never checked on the DNA. TRBV21-1 is a pseudogene locus. CDR3 nucleotides: TGTGCCAGCCGAAAATTCCTAGCGGGGCTAGCCAAAAACATTCAGTACTTC. It encodes CASRKFLAGLAKNIQYF.